One sample yielded the 22 T cell receptor beta chains listed below, sequenced in a study of shared clonotypes between healthy human individuals. Generated by immunoSEQ multiplex PCR, the TCRdb table keeps only in-frame clones and is missing some. This sample has over 850,000 clones, with around 78% found just once. Material: memory CD4+ T cells from PBMCs. As for subset: CD45RA-negative fraction. The receptors derive from a man aged 18 to 35 in good health. Some clones in this sample may be carry-over from other donors' samples.

This clone was seen a handful of times. Other DNA sequences from this sample encode an identical CDR3 as well. V gene TRBV7-9 combines with J gene TRBJ2-7; the D is unclear. CDR1 and CDR2 from the germline V gene are SEHNR and FQNEAQ (reference sequence). Trimming took 4 bases from V and 2 from J, leaving 6 bases between them. The CDR3 is 12 amino acids. Here the CDR3 DNA reads TGTGCCAGCAGCTCCACAGCCTACGAGCAGTACTTC. Amino acid sequence: CASSSTAYEQYF. Full variable domain (rest looked up from reference TRBV7-9 and TRBJ2-7): DTGVSQNPRHKITKRGQNVTFRCDPISEHNRLYWYRQTLGQGPEFLTYFQNEAQLEKSRLLSDRFSAERPKGSFSTLEIQRTEQGDSAMYLCASSSTAYEQYFGPGTRLTVT.

J is TRBJ2-5 and V is TRBV7-3, with D possibly matching TRBD2 (6 bases). Germline CDR1 reads SGHTA; CDR2 reads FQGTGA. The CDR3 spans 15 residues. With 5 bases removed from V and 4 bases from J, the gap between germline ends came to 17 bases. The CDR3, as DNA: TGTGCCAGCAGCCCTTTTTCGGGAGCCGCAGAGACCCAGTACTTC. Translating it yields CASSPFSGAAETQYF.

About this clone: Other DNA sequences in this specimen translate into the identical CDR3. J is TRBJ2-5 and V is TRBV5-1; TRBD1 matches at 7 bases. The junction had 5 bases not matched to a gene; V was cut back by 2 bases and J by 4 bases. Germline V lookup: CDR1 SGHRS, CDR2 YFSETQ. The CDR3 has 14 residues. The CDR3 region has the DNA TGCGCCAGCAGCTTACAGGGGTTTGGAGAGACCCAGTACTTC. Translated: CASSLQGFGETQYF. The whole variable domain, remainder taken from reference TRBV5-1 and TRBJ2-5, is KAGVTQTPRYLIKTRGQQVTLSCSPISGHRSVSWYQQTPGQGLQFLFEYFSETQRNKGNFPGRFSGRQFSNSRSEMNVSTLELGDSALYLCASSLQGFGETQYFGPGTRLLVL.

This clone was found a few times. This sample includes further DNA sequences coding for the same CDR3. The CDR3 is CSARGSGEQFF. CDR3 nucleotides: TGCAGTGCTAGAGGTTCGGGTGAGCAGTTCTTC. The chain is built from TRBV20-1 and TRBJ2-1; no reliable D call. The CDR3 spans 11 residues. Germline CDR1 reads DFQATT; CDR2 reads SNEGSKA (reference sequence). V lost 1 base to trimming and J lost 9 bases, with 7 bases between them.

The chain combines TRBV5-1 with TRBJ1-1; unclear D gene. This CDR3 is built from 12 residues. The V and J ends lost 8 bases and 0 bases respectively, with 8 bases between them. CDR1 and CDR2 (germline): SGHRS, YFSETQ. This CDR3 is CARDQVNTEAFF. The CDR3 DNA follows: TGCGCCAGAGATCAGGTGAACACTGAAGCTTTCTTT.

The chain employs TRBV7-2 and TRBJ1-1; D may be TRBD1 (5 bases). The CDR3 consists of 15 residues. Per the germline V gene, CDR1 is SGHTA and CDR2 is FQGNSA. Trimming removed 2 bases at V and 5 bases at J, with 15 bases between. The CDR3 region has the DNA TGTGCCAGCAGCTTAAGGTACGGGGGAGAGACTGAAGCTTTCTTT. It yields the protein CASSLRYGGETEAFF. The complete variable domain, with remaining parts taken from reference TRBV7-2 and TRBJ1-1, reads GAGVSQSPSNKVTEKGKDVELRCDPISGHTALYWYRQSLGQGLEFLIYFQGNSAPDKSGLPSDRFSAERTGGSVSTLTIQRTQQEDSAVYLCASSLRYGGETEAFFGQGTRLTVV.

The V gene is TRBV12-5, the J gene TRBJ1-1, with D unclear. This CDR3 contains 13 residues. The germline V gene has CDR1 LGHNT and CDR2 FRNRAP. Trimming left V 2 bases short and J 1 base short, with 5 bases between. This chain's CDR3 is CASGLYGNTEAFF. For the CDR3, the DNA is TGTGCTAGTGGTTTGTATGGGAACACTGAAGCTTTCTTT.

The chain links TRBV18 to TRBJ2-1, with TRBD2 matching 14 bases. There are 15 residues in the CDR3. The ends lost 6 bases at V and 9 bases at J; junction bases unmatched: 7. The germline CDR1 and CDR2 sequences are KGHSH and LQKENI. The DNA for the CDR3 is TGTGCCAGCTCTCCGGGACTAGCGGGAGCGGCTGAGCAGTTCTTC. This encodes CASSPGLAGAAEQFF. Using reference TRBV18 and TRBJ2-1 for the parts outside the CDR3, the full variable domain is NAGVMQNPRHLVRRRGQEARLRCSPMKGHSHVYWYRQLPEEGLKFMVYLQKENIIDESGMPKERFSAEFPKEGPSILRIQQVVRGDSAAYFCASSPGLAGAAEQFFGPGTRLTVL.

This chain uses TRBV2 with TRBJ1-4, with 7 bases matching TRBD1. With V trimmed by 1 base and J by 8 bases, 7 bases remained unmatched. The CDR3 extends over 15 amino acids. CDR1 is SNHLY, CDR2 FYNNEI, per germline. As DNA, the CDR3 is TGTGCCAGCAGTGAAGAGACAGGGCGGGTGGAAAAACTGTTTTTT. Its protein is CASSEETGRVEKLFF. The full variable domain, rest sourced from reference TRBV2 and TRBJ1-4, is EPEVTQTPSHQVTQMGQEVILRCVPISNHLYFYWYRQILGQKVEFLVSFYNNEISEKSEIFDDQFSVERPDGSNFTLKIRSTKLEDSAMYFCASSEETGRVEKLFFGSGTQLSVL.

The genes are TRBV18 and TRBJ2-5, with 10 bases fitting TRBD2. CDR3 length: 17 residues. Germline assignment: CDR1 KGHSH and CDR2 LQKENI. V lost 3 bases and J lost 2; bases outside the gene matches: 9. CDR3 loop: CASSPAASGSKQETQYF. The CDR3 DNA is TGTGCCAGCTCACCGGCGGCTAGCGGGAGTAAGCAAGAGACCCAGTACTTC.

CDR3 DNA: TGTGCCAGCAGCTTAAGGGCAGCTACTAATGAAAAACTGTTTTTT. Translated: CASSLRAATNEKLFF. The chain recombines TRBV7-3 with TRBJ1-4; no clear D gene. CDR1 is SGHTA and CDR2 is FQGTGA in the germline V gene. The V end lost 1 base, the J end lost 2 bases, and 8 bases lay between the germline ends. The CDR3 totals 15 residues. Combining the CDR3 with reference TRBV7-3 and TRBJ1-4 gives the whole variable domain GAGVSQTPSNKVTEKGKYVELRCDPISGHTALYWYRQSLGQGPEFLIYFQGTGAADDSGLPNDRFFAVRPEGSVSTLKIQRTERGDSAVYLCASSLRAATNEKLFFGSGTQLSVL.

The J gene is TRBJ2-1, the V gene TRBV9, with TRBD2 identical over 10 bases. This CDR3 region has 13 residues. In germline, CDR1 is SGDLS, CDR2 YYNGEE. V shed 3 bases, J shed 12 bases, and the junction held 6 bases outside the gene matches. The CDR3 protein is CASSGAGTSVQFF. The DNA of the CDR3 is TGTGCCAGCAGCGGCGCCGGGACTAGCGTGCAGTTCTTC.

This chain connects TRBV9 to TRBJ2-2; TRBD1 agrees at 7 bases. In germline, CDR1 is SGDLS, CDR2 YYNGEE. This CDR3 contains 15 residues. V trimming: 4 bases; J trimming: 4 bases; junction bases outside the gene matches: 7. The CDR3 region is CASSPRGPSTGELFF. As DNA, the CDR3 is TGTGCCAGCAGCCCAAGGGGGCCGTCCACCGGGGAGCTGTTTTTT.

Concerning this clone itself: The identical CDR3 is also encoded by other nucleotide sequences in the sample. The chain is built from TRBV5-4 and TRBJ1-4; 8 bases are a match to TRBD1. V lost 3 bases, J lost 2 bases, and 0 bases stayed unmatched. CDR3 length equals 14 residues. Looked up from germline, CDR1 is SGHNT and CDR2 is YYREEE (reference sequence). The CDR3 region has the DNA TGTGCCAGCAGCTCAGGGGGCACTAATGAAAAACTGTTTTTT. Residues: CASSSGGTNEKLFF. The complete variable domain, with remaining parts taken from reference TRBV5-4 and TRBJ1-4, reads ETGVTQSPTHLIKTRGQQVTLRCSSQSGHNTVSWYQQALGQGPQFIFQYYREEENGRGNFPPRFSGLQFPNYSSELNVNALELDDSALYLCASSSGGTNEKLFFGSGTQLSVL.

The V gene is TRBV29-1, the J gene TRBJ2-5; D unresolved. The V and J ends lost 4 bases and 1 base respectively, with 19 bases between them. The CDR3 consists of 16 residues. Per germline, CDR1 SQVTM and CDR2 ANQGSEA. CDR3 sequence reads: CSVVRWAEATQETQYF. The CDR3 DNA sequence: TGCAGCGTTGTTCGTTGGGCAGAGGCTACCCAAGAGACCCAGTACTTC.

This chain links TRBV28 with TRBJ1-2; D perhaps matches TRBD1 (6 bases). The CDR3 is 16 residues long. Between the trimmed V and J ends, which lost 4 bases and 5 bases, there was a span of 20 bases. Germline V gene sequence: CDR1 MDHEN, CDR2 SYDVKM. The CDR3 DNA reads TGTGCCAGCAGTTCTAGGACAGCGACCCTATTATATGGCTACACCTTC. It codes for CASSSRTATLLYGYTF.

This rearrangement joins TRBV27 to TRBJ2-7; TRBD2 aligns across 8 bases. The J segment lost 4 bases and the V segment lost 3 bases, leaving 2 bases of the junction unmatched. The CDR3 is 13 amino acids. The germline V gene encodes CDR1 MNHEY and CDR2 SMNVEV (reference sequence). CDR3 protein: CASSLKRGYEQYF. CDR3 DNA sequence: TGTGCCAGCAGTTTGAAGCGGGGGTACGAGCAGTACTTC.

This chain connects TRBV18 to TRBJ2-1, with D possibly TRBD2 on 5 matching bases. Germline V gives CDR1 KGHSH, CDR2 LQKENI. V shed 8 bases and J shed 5 bases, with 7 bases lying between them. The CDR3 length is 11 residues. The CDR3, as DNA: TGTGCCAGCCGGCGGGACAATGAGCAGTTCTTC. Amino acid sequence: CASRRDNEQFF.

V and J are TRBV5-5 and TRBJ1-4; D unresolved. V was clipped by 2 bases and J by 7 bases, with 9 bases between them. The germline CDR1 and CDR2 sequences are SGHKS and YYEKEE (reference sequence). The CDR3 is 13 amino acids. The CDR3 is CASSFSPGEKLFF. In DNA, the CDR3 is TGTGCCAGCAGCTTTTCGCCAGGTGAAAAACTGTTTTTT.

This clone has just one count. The sample has other DNA sequences that encode this CDR3 too. The chain uses TRBV5-1 and TRBJ1-3, with 7 bases fitting TRBD1. The J segment lost 0 bases and the V segment lost 4 bases, leaving 4 bases of the junction unmatched. CDR3 size: 15 residues. Germline V gene data show CDR1 as SGHRS and CDR2 as YFSETQ. CDR3: CASSPRGGSGNTIYF. The CDR3 region has the DNA TGCGCCAGCAGCCCCAGGGGGGGCTCTGGAAACACCATATATTTT.

Worth noting for this clone: Other DNA sequences in this sample translate to the same CDR3. This sequence joins TRBV19 and TRBJ1-1, with TRBD1 as a possible D gene (5 bases). V shed 4 bases and J shed 7 bases, with 13 bases lying between them. This CDR3 region has 13 residues. CDR1 is LNHDA, CDR2 SQIVND, per germline (reference sequence). CDR3 region: CASSRQGAGEAFF. The CDR3 DNA follows: TGTGCCAGTAGTAGGCAGGGAGCAGGTGAAGCTTTCTTT.

The rearrangement uses TRBV15 and TRBJ2-7, with 7 nucleotides matching TRBD2. Trimming at V came to 4 bases and at J to 1 base, leaving 4 bases not matched to a gene. The CDR3 runs 14 residues. From germline, CDR1 is LNHNV and CDR2 YYDKDF (reference sequence). This CDR3 reads CATSNPSGSYEQYF. The CDR3 DNA sequence: TGTGCCACCAGCAATCCTAGCGGATCCTACGAGCAGTACTTC.